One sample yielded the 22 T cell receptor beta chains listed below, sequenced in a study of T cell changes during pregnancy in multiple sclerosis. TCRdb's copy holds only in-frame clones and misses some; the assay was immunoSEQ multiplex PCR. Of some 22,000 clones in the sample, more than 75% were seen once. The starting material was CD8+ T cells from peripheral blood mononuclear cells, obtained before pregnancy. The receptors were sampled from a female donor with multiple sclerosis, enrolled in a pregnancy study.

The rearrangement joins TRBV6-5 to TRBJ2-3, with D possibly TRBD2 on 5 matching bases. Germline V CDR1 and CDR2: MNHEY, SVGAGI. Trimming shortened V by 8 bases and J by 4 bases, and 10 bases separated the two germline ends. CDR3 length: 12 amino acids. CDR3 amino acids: CASGSLSDTQYF. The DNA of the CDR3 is TGTGCCAGCGGGAGTCTCTCAGATACGCAGTATTTT.

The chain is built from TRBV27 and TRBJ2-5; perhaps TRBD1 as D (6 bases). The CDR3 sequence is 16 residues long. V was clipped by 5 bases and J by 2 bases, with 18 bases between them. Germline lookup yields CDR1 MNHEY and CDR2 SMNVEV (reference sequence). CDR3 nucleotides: TGTGCCAGCAGTAGGGCCTCAGGGGAACTACAAGAGACCCAGTACTTC. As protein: CASSRASGELQETQYF.

CDR3 DNA: TGTGCCAGCAGCCAAGGGGACTCTGACGTACGCTACAATGAGCAGTTCTTC. It yields the protein CASSQGDSDVRYNEQFF. This chain links TRBV5-5 with TRBJ2-1, with TRBD2 as a possible D gene (6 bases). Germline V CDR1 and CDR2: SGHKS, YYEKEE (reference sequence). The CDR3 is made up of 17 amino acids. V was clipped by 4 bases and J by 3 bases, with 20 bases between them. Together with reference TRBV5-5 and TRBJ2-1, the CDR3 gives the full variable domain: DAGVTQSPTHLIKTRGQQVTLRCSPISGHKSVSWYQQVLGQGPQFIFQYYEKEERGRGNFPDRFSARQFPNYSSELNVNALLLGDSALYLCASSQGDSDVRYNEQFFGPGTRLTVL.

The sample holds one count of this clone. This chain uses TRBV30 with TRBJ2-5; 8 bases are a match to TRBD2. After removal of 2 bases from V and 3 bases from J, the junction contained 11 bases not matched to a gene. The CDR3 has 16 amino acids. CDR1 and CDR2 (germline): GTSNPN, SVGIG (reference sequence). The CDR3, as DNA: TGTGCCTGGAGTCCCCGACGGGGGACTAGGGAAGAGACCCAGTACTTC. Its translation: CAWSPRRGTREETQYF. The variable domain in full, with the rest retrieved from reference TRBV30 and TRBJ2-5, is SQTIHQWPATLVQPVGSPLSLECTVEGTSNPNLYWYRQAAGRGLQLLFYSVGIGQISSEVPQNLSASRPQDRQFILSSKKLLLSDSGFYLCAWSPRRGTREETQYFGPGTRLLVL.

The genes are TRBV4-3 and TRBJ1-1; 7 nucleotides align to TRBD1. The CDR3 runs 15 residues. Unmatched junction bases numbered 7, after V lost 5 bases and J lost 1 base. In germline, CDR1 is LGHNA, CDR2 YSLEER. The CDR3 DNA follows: TGCGCCAGCAGCTCAATGACAGGGCCGAACACTGAAGCTTTCTTT. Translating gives CASSSMTGPNTEAFF.

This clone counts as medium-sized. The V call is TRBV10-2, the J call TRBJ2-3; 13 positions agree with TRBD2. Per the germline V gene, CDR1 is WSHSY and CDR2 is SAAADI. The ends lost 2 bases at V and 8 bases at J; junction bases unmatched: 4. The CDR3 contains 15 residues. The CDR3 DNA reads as TGCGCCAGCAGTGAGGGACTAGCGGGAGACCGTACGCAGTATTTT. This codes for CASSEGLAGDRTQYF.

In nucleotides, the CDR3 is TGTGCCAGCAGCTTAGATCCAGCGGGAGCATCGAATGAGCAGTTCTTC. Its protein is CASSLDPAGASNEQFF. The chain carries TRBV7-8 and TRBJ2-1; 8 bases are a match to TRBD2. CDR3 length: 16 residues. V was pared by 1 base and J by 7 bases, with 9 bases of the junction left unmatched. CDR1 is SGHVS, CDR2 FQNEAQ, per germline. The entire variable domain, with the rest obtained from reference TRBV7-8 and TRBJ2-1, is as follows: GAGVSQSPRYKVAKRGQDVALRCDPISGHVSLFWYQQALGQGPEFLTYFQNEAQLDKSGLPSDRFFAERPEGSVSTLKIQRTQQEDSAVYLCASSLDPAGASNEQFFGPGTRLTVL.

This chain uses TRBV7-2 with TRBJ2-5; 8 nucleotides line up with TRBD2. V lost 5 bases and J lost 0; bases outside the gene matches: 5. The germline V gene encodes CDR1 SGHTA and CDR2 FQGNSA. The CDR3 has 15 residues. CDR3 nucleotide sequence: TGTGCCAGCAGCCGGGGACTAGTCCACCAAGAGACCCAGTACTTC. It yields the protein CASSRGLVHQETQYF.

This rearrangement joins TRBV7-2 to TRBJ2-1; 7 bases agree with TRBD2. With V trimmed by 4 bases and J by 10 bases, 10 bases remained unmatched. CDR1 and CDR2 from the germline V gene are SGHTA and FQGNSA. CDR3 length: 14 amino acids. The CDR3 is CASSSPGGTYEQFF. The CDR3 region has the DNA TGTGCCAGCAGCTCTCCCGGGGGGACTTACGAGCAGTTCTTC.

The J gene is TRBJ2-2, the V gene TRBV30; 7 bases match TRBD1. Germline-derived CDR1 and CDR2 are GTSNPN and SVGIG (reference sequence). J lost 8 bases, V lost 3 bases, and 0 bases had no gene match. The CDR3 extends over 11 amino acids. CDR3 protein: CAWSRGGELFF. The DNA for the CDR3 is TGTGCCTGGAGCAGGGGGGGGGAGCTGTTTTTT.

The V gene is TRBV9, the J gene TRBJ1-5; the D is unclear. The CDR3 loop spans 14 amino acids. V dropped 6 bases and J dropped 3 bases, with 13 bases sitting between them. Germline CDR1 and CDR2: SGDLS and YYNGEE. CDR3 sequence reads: CASTKTGINQPQHF. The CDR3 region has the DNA TGTGCCAGCACCAAAACGGGGATCAATCAGCCCCAGCATTTT.

The CDR3 sequence: CASSGTPYNEQFF. The CDR3 coding sequence is TGCGCCAGCAGCGGGACACCCTACAATGAGCAGTTCTTC. This sequence joins TRBV10-1 and TRBJ2-1; possible D gene TRBD1, 6 bases. V shed 6 bases and J shed 2 bases, with 8 bases lying between them. The CDR3 contains 13 residues. The germline gives CDR1 WNHNN, CDR2 SYGVQD (reference sequence).

The CDR3 sequence is CAWSGRPTGGTEAFF. Here the CDR3 DNA reads TGTGCCTGGAGTGGACGCCCGACAGGTGGTACTGAAGCTTTCTTT. The chain couples TRBV30 to TRBJ1-1; D is possibly TRBD1 (6 bases). The germline V and J ends were trimmed by 1 base and 5 bases, with 17 bases remaining between them. Germline loops: CDR1 GTSNPN, CDR2 SVGIG (reference sequence). The CDR3 sequence is 15 residues long.

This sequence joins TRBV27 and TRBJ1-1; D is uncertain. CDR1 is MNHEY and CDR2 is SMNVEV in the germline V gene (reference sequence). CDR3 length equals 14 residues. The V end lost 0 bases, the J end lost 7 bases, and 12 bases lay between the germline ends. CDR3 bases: TGTGCCAGCAGTTTATCCCCCGGCGGACTTGAAGCTTTCTTT. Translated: CASSLSPGGLEAFF.

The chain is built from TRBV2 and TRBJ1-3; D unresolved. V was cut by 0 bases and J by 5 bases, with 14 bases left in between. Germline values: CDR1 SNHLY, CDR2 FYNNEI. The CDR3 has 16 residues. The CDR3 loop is CASSEAPASLRNTIYF. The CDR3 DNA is TGTGCCAGCAGTGAAGCGCCCGCTTCACTTAGAAACACCATATATTTT.

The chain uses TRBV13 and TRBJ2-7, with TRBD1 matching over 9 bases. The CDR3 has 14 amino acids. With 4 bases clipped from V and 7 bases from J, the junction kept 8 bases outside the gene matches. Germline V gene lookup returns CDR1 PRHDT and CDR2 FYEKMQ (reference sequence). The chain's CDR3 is CASSSGQGIGEQYF. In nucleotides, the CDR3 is TGTGCCAGCAGCTCGGGACAGGGAATTGGGGAGCAGTACTTC.

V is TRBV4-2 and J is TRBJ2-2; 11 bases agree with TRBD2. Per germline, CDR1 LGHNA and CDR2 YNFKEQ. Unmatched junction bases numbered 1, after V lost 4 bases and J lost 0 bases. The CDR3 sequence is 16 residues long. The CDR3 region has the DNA TGTGCCAGCAGCCCGACTAGCGGGGCGAACACCGGGGAGCTGTTTTTT. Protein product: CASSPTSGANTGELFF.

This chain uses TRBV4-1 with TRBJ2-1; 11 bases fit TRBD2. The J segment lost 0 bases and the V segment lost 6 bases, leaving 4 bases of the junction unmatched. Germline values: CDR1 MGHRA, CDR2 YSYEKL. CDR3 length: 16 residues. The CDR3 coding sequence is TGCGCCAGCAGTTATAGCGGGAGGGACTCCTACAATGAGCAGTTCTTC. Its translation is CASSYSGRDSYNEQFF.

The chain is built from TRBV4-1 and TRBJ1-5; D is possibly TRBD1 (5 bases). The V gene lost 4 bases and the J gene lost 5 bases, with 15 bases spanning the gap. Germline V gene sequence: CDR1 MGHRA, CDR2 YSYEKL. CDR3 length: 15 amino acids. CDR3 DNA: TGCGCCAGCAGCCGAATCCAGGGATTCGATCAGCCCCAGCATTTT. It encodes CASSRIQGFDQPQHF.

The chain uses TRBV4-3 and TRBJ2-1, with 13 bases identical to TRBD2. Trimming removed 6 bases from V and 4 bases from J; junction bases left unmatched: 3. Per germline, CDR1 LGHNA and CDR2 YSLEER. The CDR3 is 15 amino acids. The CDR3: CASRQGLAGYNEQFF. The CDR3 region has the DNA TGCGCCAGCAGACAGGGACTAGCGGGATACAATGAGCAGTTCTTC.

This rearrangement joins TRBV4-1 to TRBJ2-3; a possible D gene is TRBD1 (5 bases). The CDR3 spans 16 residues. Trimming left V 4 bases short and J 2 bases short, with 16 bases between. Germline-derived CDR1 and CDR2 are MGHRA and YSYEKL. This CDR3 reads CASSLPPEDNTDTQYF. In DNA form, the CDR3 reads TGCGCCAGCAGCCTACCCCCCGAGGACAACACAGATACGCAGTATTTT.

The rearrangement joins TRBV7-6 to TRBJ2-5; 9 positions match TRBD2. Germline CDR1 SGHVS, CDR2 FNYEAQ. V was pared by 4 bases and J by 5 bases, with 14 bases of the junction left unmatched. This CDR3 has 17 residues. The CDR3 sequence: CASSSPTTGTSRETQYF. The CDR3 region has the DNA TGTGCCAGCAGCTCACCCACCACCGGGACTAGCCGGGAGACCCAGTACTTC.